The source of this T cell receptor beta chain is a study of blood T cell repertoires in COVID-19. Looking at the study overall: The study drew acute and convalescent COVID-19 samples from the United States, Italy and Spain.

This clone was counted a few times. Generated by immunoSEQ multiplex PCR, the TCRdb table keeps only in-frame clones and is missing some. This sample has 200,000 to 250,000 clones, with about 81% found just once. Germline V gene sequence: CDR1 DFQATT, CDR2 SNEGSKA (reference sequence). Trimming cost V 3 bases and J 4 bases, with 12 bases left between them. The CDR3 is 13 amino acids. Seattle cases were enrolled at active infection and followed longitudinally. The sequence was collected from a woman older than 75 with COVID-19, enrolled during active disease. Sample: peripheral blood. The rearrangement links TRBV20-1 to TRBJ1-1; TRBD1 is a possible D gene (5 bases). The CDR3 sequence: CSASGAIGTEAFF. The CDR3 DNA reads TGCAGTGCTAGTGGGGCGATTGGCACTGAAGCTTTCTTT.